This T cell receptor beta chain was sequenced during a study of beta chain features in type 1 diabetes. General observations from the study: Shortening of TCRB CDR3s, moderate but significant, appeared in all four CD4+ subsets of Type 1 diabetes patients. The naive, central memory and Treg TCRB repertoires of patients appeared to be more similar to one another than those of healthy donors. Type 1 diabetes patients had fewer VDJ junction insertions and more deletions.

The V gene end was trimmed by 4 bases and the J gene end by 7 bases; junction bases not matched to a gene: 6. Germline V gene lookup returns CDR1 SQVTM and CDR2 ANQGSEA. The length of the CDR3 is 13 residues. This clone was detected only a few times. Its antigen is not identified. Markers CD45RO/CCR7/CD25/CD127/CD95/CD27 served to sort CD4+ naive, central memory, regulatory and stem cell-like memory cells. The investigators reverse transcribed all of the isolated RNA, so they sequenced expressed TCRB transcripts. Assay: immunoSEQ multiplex PCR; the TCRdb copy retains only in-frame clones and omits some. The sample lists some 360,000 clones, less than 20% occurring once.

This chain uses TRBV29-1 with TRBJ1-2; 10 nucleotides agree with TRBD1. This TCR derives from a woman in her late teens or twenties in good health. Sequencing was carried out using naive CD4+ T cells from blood. CDR3 amino acids: CSVGGDRGFGYTF. The CDR3 DNA reads as TGCAGCGTTGGGGGGGACAGGGGATTTGGCTACACCTTC.